The 15 T cell receptor beta chains reported below all come from one sample, sequenced in a study of tumor-infiltrating lymphocytes in primary liver carcinoma. Researchers drew blood RNA from unsorted whole blood and extracted germline DNA as well. Priming with a constant-region primer yielded TCR beta cDNA from about 450 ng total RNA. Amplification in three nested multiplex PCR rounds with slightly modified ARM-PCR gave rise to TCR beta libraries. Researchers ran the first two PCR rounds for roughly 10 cycles each with TRBV1-TRBV30 forward primers and a C-beta reverse primer. TCRdb called the multiplex PCR reads again in MiXCR, with one record for every CDR3 protein. The sample consists of approximately 330,000 distinct CDR3 sequences, around three fifths of them appearing once. The sample comprised peripheral blood. The receptors shown here come from a man aged 35-49 years with primary liver carcinoma and hepatitis B virus infection.

The chain uses TRBV5-6 and TRBJ2-1; 13 bases match TRBD2. The CDR3 is made up of 17 amino acids. The germline CDR1 and CDR2 sequences are SGHDT and YYEEEE. V shed 6 bases, J shed 2 bases, and the junction held 8 bases outside the gene matches. The CDR3 spells CASTGGGLAGPYNEQFF. The DNA for the CDR3 is TGTGCCAGCACCGGGGGGGGACTAGCGGGACCCTACAATGAGCAGTTCTTC.

In its sample, this clonotype was seen a few times. J is TRBJ2-1 and V is TRBV20-1; D may be TRBD1 (6 bases). Germline V lookup: CDR1 DFQATT, CDR2 SNEGSKA (reference sequence). V gave up 5 bases and J gave up 8 bases, with 13 bases separating them. The CDR3 runs 12 residues. CDR3 coding DNA: TGCAGTGCTCAGGGCAGGGGCGATGAGCAGTTCTTC. Translating it yields CSAQGRGDEQFF.

This chain connects TRBV6-2 or TRBV6-3 to TRBJ1-3; the D is unclear. The germline gives CDR1 MNHEY, CDR2 SVGEGT. The CDR3 runs to 16 residues. With 6 bases removed from V and 1 base from J, the gap between germline ends came to 16 bases. The CDR3 loop is CASRAHGERSGNTIYF. The CDR3 DNA follows: TGTGCCAGCAGAGCCCACGGGGAACGTTCTGGAAACACCATATATTTT.

Regarding this clonotype: Here the CDR3 omits its conserved ending phenylalanine or tryptophan, so a read error is the likely source. The chain employs TRBV11-1 and TRBJ2-1; no definite D call. Germline V gene data show CDR1 as SGHAT and CDR2 as FQDESV (reference sequence). The CDR3 consists of 14 residues. The CDR3 here is CASSPNFYLNEQFL. CDR3 nucleotides: TGCGCCAGCAGCCCCAACTTCTACCTCAATGAGCAGTTCTTG.

This clonotype occurred many times. The chain joins TRBV6-6 to TRBJ1-5, with a weak D call TRBD1 (5 bases). The ends were cut back, 2 bases at V and 0 bases at J, with 11 bases in the middle. From germline, CDR1 is MNHNY and CDR2 SVGAGI (reference sequence). This CDR3 is built from 16 residues. CDR3 loop: CASSYLGPGSNQPQHF. The CDR3, as DNA: TGTGCCAGCAGTTACCTGGGGCCCGGTAGCAATCAGCCCCAGCATTTT.

This clonotype occurred a few times. The chain recombines TRBV29-1 with TRBJ2-7; D remains unclear. The CDR3 is 11 residues long. V was shortened by 8 bases and J by 2 bases, with 10 bases between the two germline ends. Germline lookup yields CDR1 SQVTM and CDR2 ANQGSEA. The CDR3: CSIYRPYEQYF. In DNA, the CDR3 is TGCAGCATCTATCGACCCTACGAGCAGTACTTC.

As to this clonotype: This may arise from a read error, as a much more abundant clone is one base away. J is TRBJ1-1 and V is TRBV6-6, with D perhaps matching TRBD1 (5 bases). CDR3 length: 13 amino acids. CDR1 is MNHNY, CDR2 SVGAGI, per germline (reference sequence). Written as DNA, the CDR3 is TGTACCAGCACCTCGAGGGGCGACACTGAAGCTTTCTTT. This sequence encodes CTSTSRGDTEAFF.

The chain has TRBV7-9 and TRBJ2-3; D may be TRBD2 (6 bases). Per the germline V gene, CDR1 is SEHNR and CDR2 is FQNEAQ (reference sequence). CDR3 size: 16 residues. V lost 5 bases to trimming and J lost 3 bases, with 18 bases between them. DNA for the CDR3: TGTGCCAGCAGCCTCCACCGGGACTCTTTTACAGATACGCAGTATTTT. Encoded protein: CASSLHRDSFTDTQYF.

On this clonotype: A read error is possible here, since a much larger clone lies one base away. The gene calls are TRBV29-1 and TRBJ2-5; a possible D gene is TRBD1 (5 bases). The CDR3 has 14 amino acids. Trimming cost V 4 bases and J 5 bases, with 17 bases left between them. Germline CDR1 and CDR2: SQVTM and ANQGSEA. The CDR3 protein is CSVGGARMEETQYF. DNA for the CDR3: TGCAGCGTTGGGGGCGCGAGAATGGAGGAGACCCAGTACTTC. Full variable domain (missing parts from reference TRBV29-1 and TRBJ2-5): SAVISQKPSRDICQRGTSLTIQCQVDSQVTMMFWYRQQPGQSLTLIATANQGSEATYESGFVIDKFPISRPNLTFSTLTVSNMSPEDSSIYLCSVGGARMEETQYFGPGTRLLVL.

This clonotype was seen a few times. The chain is built from TRBV5-1 and TRBJ2-7, with D tentatively TRBD2 (6 bases). The CDR3 is 15 amino acids. Germline V gene data show CDR1 as SGHRS and CDR2 as YFSETQ. V dropped 1 base and J dropped 2 bases, with 13 bases sitting between them. In DNA, the CDR3 is TGCGCCAGCAGCTTGAGAGAGCGGGTTCCCTACGAGCAGTACTTC. This translates into CASSLRERVPYEQYF.

J is TRBJ2-1 and V is TRBV6-2 or TRBV6-3, with TRBD2 identical over 8 bases. The CDR3 extends over 14 amino acids. J was trimmed by 8 bases and V by 7 bases; bases with no gene match: 10. Germline values: CDR1 MNHEY, CDR2 SVGEGT. Here the CDR3 reads CASKAAGADDEQFF. The CDR3 DNA reads TGTGCCAGCAAGGCAGCGGGAGCGGATGATGAGCAGTTCTTC.

Remarks on this clonotype: An end of the junction differs from the germline gene, which may be a read error. The V call is TRBV11-1, the J call TRBJ2-2; D uncertain. The germline V gene has CDR1 SGHAT and CDR2 FQDESV (reference sequence). The CDR3 runs 13 residues. CDR3 region: CASSFDLGVELFF. The CDR3 nucleotides read TGTGCCAGCAGCTTTGACCTGGGCGTGGAGCTCTTTTTT.

In regard to this clonotype: Mismatch with germline at one junction end may stem from a read error. The chain combines TRBV5-5 with TRBJ2-5, with TRBD1 as a possible D gene (5 bases). CDR3 length: 13 amino acids. Germline V gene lookup returns CDR1 SGHKS and CDR2 YYEKEE (reference sequence). CDR3 in DNA: TGCGACAGCAGCTTGCAGCCCCAAGAGACCCAGTACTTC. Its protein product is CDSSLQPQETQYF.

Only one count was recorded for this clonotype. The chain links TRBV12-3 or TRBV12-4 to TRBJ2-3; 13 bases line up with TRBD2. V was pared by 5 bases and J by 2 bases, with 10 bases of the junction left unmatched. This CDR3 contains 18 residues. The CDR3 nucleotides read TGTGCCAGCAGTCATATACTAGCGGGAGGGACGTACACAGATACGCAGTATTTT. This translates into CASSHILAGGTYTDTQYF.

As regards this clonotype: Just one base apart from a much larger clone, this may be a read error. The CDR3 sequence: CASSYDGTGSDTQFF. CDR3 coding DNA: TGTGCCAGCAGTTACGATGGTACAGGGTCAGATACGCAGTTTTTT. The rearrangement uses TRBV6-5 and TRBJ2-3; a weak D match, TRBD1 (6 bases). Per the germline V gene, CDR1 is MNHEY and CDR2 is SVGAGI. The CDR3 sequence is 15 residues long.